This TCR beta chain was captured in a study of breast tumors, draining lymph nodes, adjacent tissues. Breast cancer patients provided tissue from their axillary draining lymph nodes. TCRdb re-called the multiplex PCR reads with MiXCR, one entry per CDR3 protein. The sample shows 85,000 to 130,000 distinct CDR3 sequences, 21% of them seen only once. The germline V gene encodes CDR1 SGHTS and CDR2 YDEGEE. Between the trimmed V and J ends, which lost 1 base and 0 bases, there was a span of 16 bases. This CDR3 spans 17 amino acids. This clonotype has at least ten counts. Antigen unknown. Overall study findings and caveats: Luminal-like breast cancer showed significantly greater tumor-nontumor repertoire similarity than basal-like breast cancer did. Data only fit, rather than demonstrated, lymph node origin of most tumor T cells.

The chain uses TRBV5-8 and TRBJ1-2; D is undetermined. Sequences were obtained from axillary lymph node tissue. The receptor's source is a female donor with breast cancer. Some clones in this sample may be carry-over from other donors' samples. The DNA of the CDR3 is TGTGCCAGCAGCTTGTCGGGAGTTGCGGTTCCTAACTATGGCTACACCTTC. Its translation: CASSLSGVAVPNYGYTF.